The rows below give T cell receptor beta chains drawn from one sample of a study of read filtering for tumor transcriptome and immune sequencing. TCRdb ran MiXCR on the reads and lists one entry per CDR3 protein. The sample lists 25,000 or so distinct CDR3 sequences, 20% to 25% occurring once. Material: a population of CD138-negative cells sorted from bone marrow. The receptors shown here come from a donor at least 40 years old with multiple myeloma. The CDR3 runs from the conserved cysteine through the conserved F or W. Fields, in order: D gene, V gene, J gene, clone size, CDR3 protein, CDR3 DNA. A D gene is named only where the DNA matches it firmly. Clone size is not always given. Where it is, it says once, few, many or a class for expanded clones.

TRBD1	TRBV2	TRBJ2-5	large	CASRGTVSSQETQYF	TGTGCCAGCAGGGGGACAGTATCCTCCCAAGAGACCCAGTACTTC
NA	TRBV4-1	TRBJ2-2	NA	CASSPQDRDTWELFF	TGCGCCAGCAGCCCACAGGACAGAGACACCTGGGAGCTGTTTTTT
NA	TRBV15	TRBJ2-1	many	CATSRGGAGDEQFF	TGTGCCACCAGCAGAGGGGGGGCTGGGGATGAGCAGTTCTTC
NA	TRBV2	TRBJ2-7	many	CASSARDGRTHEQYF	TGTGCCAGCAGCGCCCGGGACGGCCGAACCCACGAGCAGTACTTC
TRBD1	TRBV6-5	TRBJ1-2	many	CASSYLRTGGSYGYTF	TGTGCCAGCAGTTACTTAAGGACAGGGGGAAGCTATGGCTACACCTTC
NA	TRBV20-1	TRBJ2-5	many	CSARDHWGSLETQYF	TGCAGTGCTAGAGATCATTGGGGTAGCTTGGAGACCCAGTACTTC
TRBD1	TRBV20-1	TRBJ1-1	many	CSARESARGTEAFF	TGCAGTGCTAGAGAATCAGCCAGGGGGACTGAAGCTTTCTTT
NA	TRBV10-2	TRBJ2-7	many	CASSERTHNYEQYF	TGCGCCAGCAGTGAGAGGACACACAACTACGAGCAGTACTTC
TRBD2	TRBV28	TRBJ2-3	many	CASSGTSGRKRGADTQYF	TGTGCCAGCAGTGGGACTAGCGGGAGGAAAAGGGGGGCAGATACGCAGTATTTT
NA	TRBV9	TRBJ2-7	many	CASSVGPGSDEQYF	TGTGCCAGCAGCGTAGGACCCGGGAGCGACGAGCAGTACTTC
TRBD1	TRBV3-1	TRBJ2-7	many	CASSHRPGQGAGYEQYF	TGTGCCAGCAGCCATCGCCCGGGACAGGGGGCAGGCTACGAGCAGTACTTC
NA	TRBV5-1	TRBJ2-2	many	CASSLDPSPGELFF	TGCGCCAGCAGCTTGGATCCCAGCCCCGGGGAGCTGTTTTTT
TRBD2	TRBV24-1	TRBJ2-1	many	CATSDPLAGGYNEQFF	TGTGCCACCAGTGATCCCCTAGCGGGAGGCTACAATGAGCAGTTCTTC
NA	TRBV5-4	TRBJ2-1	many	CASSFTYNEQFF	TGTGCCAGCAGCTTTACCTACAATGAGCAGTTCTTC
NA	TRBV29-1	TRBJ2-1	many	CSALPSSGGPNEQFF	TGCAGCGCCCTCCCTAGCTCTGGAGGGCCCAATGAGCAGTTCTTC
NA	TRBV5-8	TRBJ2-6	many	CASRREGASGANVLTF	TGTGCCAGCCGTAGGGAGGGGGCGTCAGGGGCCAACGTCCTGACTTTC
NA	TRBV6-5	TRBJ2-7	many	CASSYSGTPLYEQYF	TGTGCCAGCAGTTACTCTGGGACACCTCTCTACGAGCAGTACTTC
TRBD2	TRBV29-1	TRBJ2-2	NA	CSAKFSSGSGTGELFF	TGCAGCGCCAAATTCTCTAGCGGGAGCGGCACCGGGGAGCTGTTTTTT